This T cell receptor beta chain emerged from a study of blood T cell repertoires in COVID-19. Clones were read by immunoSEQ multiplex PCR, and TCRdb kept only the in-frame ones, dropping some. Of about 150,000 clones listed, under 90% are singletons. Sequenced material: peripheral blood. The TCR sequence derives from a man between 60 and 70 years old with acute or convalescent COVID-19.

The CDR3 DNA reads TGCGCCAGTAGACCCCTAGCGGGGGAACTCGGGGAGCTGTTTTTT. This encodes CASRPLAGELGELFF. The V call is TRBV5-1, the J call TRBJ2-2; TRBD2 matches 10 bases. This CDR3 comprises 15 residues. Germline CDR1 SGHRS, CDR2 YFSETQ. V lost 8 bases to trimming and J lost 7 bases; unmatched junction nucleotides: 11.